Listed here are 20 T cell receptor beta chains from one sample, sequenced in a study of blood T cell repertoires in COVID-19. Libraries were prepared by immunoSEQ multiplex PCR; TCRdb keeps only in-frame clonotypes and omits some of them. The sample lists around 98,000 clones; roughly 87% were seen once. The sequenced material came from peripheral blood. The receptors here all came from a man aged 70-80 years with acute or convalescent COVID-19.

The chain uses TRBV28 and TRBJ2-3, with TRBD2 matching over 13 bases. V trimming: 5 bases; J trimming: 3 bases; junction bases outside the gene matches: 5. CDR3 length: 16 residues. The germline V gene encodes CDR1 MDHEN and CDR2 SYDVKM. The CDR3 nucleotides read TGTGCCAGCAGTCACGAACTAGCGGGGGGGACAGATACGCAGTATTTT. This codes for CASSHELAGGTDTQYF.

This clone appeared a few times. This chain uses TRBV19 with TRBJ1-1; a weak D match, TRBD1 (5 bases). Germline V gene lookup returns CDR1 LNHDA and CDR2 SQIVND (reference sequence). Trimming took 5 bases from V and 3 from J, leaving 16 bases between them. CDR3 length: 15 amino acids. For the CDR3, the DNA is TGTGCCAGTAGTTCAAGCCCCGGACACGACACTGAAGCTTTCTTT. Its translation is CASSSSPGHDTEAFF.

The chain uses TRBV15 and TRBJ1-5; weak D call: TRBD1 (5 bases). Trimming removed 0 bases from V and 7 bases from J, with 13 bases in between. The CDR3 consists of 15 residues. Germline V gives CDR1 LNHNV, CDR2 YYDKDF (reference sequence). The CDR3 reads CATSRDILGLQPQHF. DNA for the CDR3: TGTGCCACCAGCAGAGATATCTTGGGGCTACAGCCCCAGCATTTT.

The chain combines TRBV27 with TRBJ1-5; TRBD1 matches 7 bases. The CDR3 has 16 residues. Trimming took 5 bases from V and 4 from J; bases not matched to a gene: 11. The germline V gene encodes CDR1 MNHEY and CDR2 SMNVEV (reference sequence). The CDR3 loop reads CASSPTDRARNQPQHF. CDR3 nucleotide sequence: TGTGCCAGCAGTCCAACCGACAGGGCTAGGAATCAGCCCCAGCATTTT.

The chain combines TRBV11-3 with TRBJ2-7; tentatively, D is TRBD1 (5 bases). This CDR3 spans 16 amino acids. From germline, CDR1 is SGHNT and CDR2 YENEEA. V was cut by 0 bases and J by 2 bases, with 14 bases left in between. In DNA form, the CDR3 reads TGTGCCAGCAGCTTAGATAAAAGACAGCCAGCCTACGAGCAGTACGTC. Translating it yields CASSLDKRQPAYEQYV.

The rearrangement uses TRBV7-9 and TRBJ2-1; TRBD2 agrees at 7 bases. J gave up 13 bases and V 5 bases, and 11 bases lay outside the gene matches. Germline-derived CDR1 and CDR2 are SEHNR and FQNEAQ (reference sequence). The CDR3 runs 13 residues. The CDR3 spells CASSPDGGKLQFF. CDR3 DNA sequence: TGTGCCAGCAGCCCAGACGGGGGGAAACTACAGTTCTTC.

The chain combines TRBV28 with TRBJ2-3, with 8 bases identical to TRBD1. From germline, CDR1 is MDHEN and CDR2 SYDVKM. This CDR3 comprises 14 residues. Losses at the gene ends were 5 bases for V and 4 bases for J; bases not matched to a gene: 5. For the CDR3, the DNA is TGTGCCAGCAGTCGGGACAGGTGGGCAGATACGCAGTATTTT. Amino acid sequence: CASSRDRWADTQYF.

This CDR3 is CASRGTNEKLFF. In DNA form, the CDR3 reads TGTGCCAGCCGGGGAACTAATGAAAAACTGTTTTTT. The J gene is TRBJ1-4, the V gene TRBV6-5; D is undetermined. Germline loops: CDR1 MNHEY, CDR2 SVGAGI. This CDR3 contains 12 residues. V lost 8 bases and J lost 1, with 5 bases in between.

V gene TRBV2 combines with J gene TRBJ1-1; TRBD1 agrees at 10 bases. J was trimmed by 4 bases and V by 6 bases; bases with no gene match: 5. Germline CDR1 SNHLY, CDR2 FYNNEI. The length of the CDR3 is 14 residues. The CDR3 loop reads CASSRGQGITEAFF. In DNA form, the CDR3 reads TGTGCCAGCAGCAGGGGACAGGGGATCACTGAAGCTTTCTTT.

CDR3 amino acids: CASSIADQPQHF. CDR3 DNA sequence: TGTGCCAGTAGTATAGCAGATCAGCCCCAGCATTTT. The chain has TRBV19 and TRBJ1-5; D is unclear. Germline loops: CDR1 LNHDA, CDR2 SQIVND (reference sequence). This CDR3 is 12 amino acids long. V lost 1 base and J 5 bases, leaving 3 bases between the germline ends.

The chain has TRBV6-5 and TRBJ2-2, with a possible D match to TRBD1 (6 bases). Trimming took 1 base from V and 1 from J, leaving 10 bases between them. CDR1 MNHEY and CDR2 SVGAGI come from the germline V gene. This CDR3 has 16 residues. The CDR3 DNA sequence: TGTGCCAGCAGTTACTTGAGACAGGTGAACACCGGGGAGCTGTTTTTT. Its translation is CASSYLRQVNTGELFF.

The chain links TRBV6-5 to TRBJ2-7; D not certain. This CDR3 contains 11 residues. Germline CDR1 is MNHEY and CDR2 is SVGAGI. V lost 10 bases, J lost 3 bases, and 10 bases lay in between. The CDR3 nucleotides are TGTGCCACTGGGCCCTTCTACGAGCAGTACTTC. Encoded protein: CATGPFYEQYF.

In this sample, this clone turned up a few times. The CDR3 spells CASISEQGTYEQYF. In DNA form, the CDR3 reads TGTGCCAGCATTTCCGAACAGGGGACCTACGAGCAGTACTTC. The chain recombines TRBV2 with TRBJ2-7, with 7 nucleotides matching TRBD1. V lost 7 bases, J lost 2 bases, and 8 bases stayed unmatched. Germline CDR1 SNHLY, CDR2 FYNNEI. This CDR3 has 14 amino acids.

This sequence joins TRBV15 and TRBJ2-7, with D possibly matching TRBD1 (6 bases). The CDR3 loop spans 15 amino acids. With 0 bases removed from V and 3 bases from J, the gap between germline ends came to 12 bases. Germline CDR1 and CDR2: LNHNV and YYDKDF (reference sequence). The CDR3 loop reads CATSRDFRGIYEQYF. In nucleotides, the CDR3 is TGTGCCACCAGCAGAGATTTTAGGGGGATCTACGAGCAGTACTTC.

The chain is built from TRBV6-2 or TRBV6-3 and TRBJ2-3; D unclear. Trimming shortened V by 0 bases and J by 0 bases, and 7 bases separated the two germline ends. This CDR3 region has 15 residues. Germline V CDR1 and CDR2: MNHEY, SVGEGT. CDR3 DNA sequence: TGTGCCAGCAGTTACTCGAGGCTAAGCACAGATACGCAGTATTTT. Its protein is CASSYSRLSTDTQYF.

V is TRBV5-1 and J is TRBJ1-2, with 12 bases lining up with TRBD1. Germline CDR1 is SGHRS and CDR2 is YFSETQ. The V segment lost 4 bases and the J segment 8 bases; nucleotides outside the gene matches: 6. This CDR3 is built from 14 residues. DNA for the CDR3: TGCGCCAGCAGCGCGGGACAGGGGGCATCCGGCTACACCTTC. Translation gives CASSAGQGASGYTF.

The J gene is TRBJ2-5, the V gene TRBV5-6; possible D gene TRBD1, 6 bases. Germline V gene sequence: CDR1 SGHDT, CDR2 YYEEEE. The CDR3 is made up of 16 amino acids. Trimming removed 0 bases at V and 3 bases at J, with 15 bases between. CDR3 bases: TGTGCCAGCAGCTTGGATAAGGGGGTTGTTGAAGAGACCCAGTACTTC. Translated: CASSLDKGVVEETQYF.

The rearrangement joins TRBV4-2 to TRBJ1-2; unclear D gene. Germline CDR1 is LGHNA and CDR2 is YNFKEQ. Trimming removed 0 bases at V and 4 bases at J, with 24 bases between. The CDR3 loop spans 19 amino acids. CDR3 in amino acids: CASSQDGDGIPSSSYGYTF. CDR3 in DNA: TGTGCCAGCAGCCAAGACGGGGATGGCATTCCGTCCTCGTCCTATGGCTACACCTTC.

This clone was picked up one time. V usage is TRBV9 and J usage is TRBJ1-2; D remains unclear. The CDR3 spans 15 residues. Per the germline V gene, CDR1 is SGDLS and CDR2 is YYNGEE. Deletions cut 0 bases from V and 6 bases from J, with 15 bases between. The CDR3, as DNA: TGTGCCAGCAGCGTAGGCCAGACGGGAAAAGATGGCTACACCTTC. It translates to CASSVGQTGKDGYTF. Complete variable domain (other parts from reference TRBV9 and TRBJ1-2): DSGVTQTPKHLITATGQRVTLRCSPRSGDLSVYWYQQSLDQGLQFLIQYYNGEERAKGNILERFSAQQFPDLHSELNLSSLELGDSALYFCASSVGQTGKDGYTFGSGTRLTVV.

V usage is TRBV11-3 and J usage is TRBJ2-1; no firm D call. CDR3 length: 15 residues. Germline lookup yields CDR1 SGHNT and CDR2 YENEEA. Trimming removed 4 bases at V and 6 bases at J, with 16 bases between. CDR3 sequence: CASSYFTAPANEQFF. The CDR3 DNA follows: TGTGCCAGCAGCTACTTTACCGCACCTGCCAATGAGCAGTTCTTC.